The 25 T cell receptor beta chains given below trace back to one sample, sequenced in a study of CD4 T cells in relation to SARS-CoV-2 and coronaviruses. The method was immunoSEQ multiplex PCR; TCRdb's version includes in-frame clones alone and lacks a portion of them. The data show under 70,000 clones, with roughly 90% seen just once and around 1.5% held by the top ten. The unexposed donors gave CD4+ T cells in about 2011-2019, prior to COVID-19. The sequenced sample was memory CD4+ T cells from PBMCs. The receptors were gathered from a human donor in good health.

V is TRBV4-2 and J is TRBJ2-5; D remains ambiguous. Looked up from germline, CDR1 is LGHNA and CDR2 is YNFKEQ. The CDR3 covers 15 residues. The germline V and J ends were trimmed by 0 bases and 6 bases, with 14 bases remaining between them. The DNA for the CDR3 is TGTGCCAGCAGCCAAGATTTGACCGGAAGGCAGACCCAGTACTTC. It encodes CASSQDLTGRQTQYF.

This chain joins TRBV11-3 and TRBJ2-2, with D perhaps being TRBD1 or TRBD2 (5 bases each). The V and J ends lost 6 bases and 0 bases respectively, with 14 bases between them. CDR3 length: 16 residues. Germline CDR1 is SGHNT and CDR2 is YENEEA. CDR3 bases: TGTGCCAGCAGTTTTACTGGGGGTTCGAACACCGGGGAGCTGTTTTTT. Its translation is CASSFTGGSNTGELFF.

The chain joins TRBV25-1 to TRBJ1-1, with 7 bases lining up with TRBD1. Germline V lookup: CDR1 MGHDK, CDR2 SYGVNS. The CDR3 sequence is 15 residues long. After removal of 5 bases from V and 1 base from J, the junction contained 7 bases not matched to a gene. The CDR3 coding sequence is TGTGCCAGCAGTACCAACAGGGGAAGGAACACTGAAGCTTTCTTT. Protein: CASSTNRGRNTEAFF.

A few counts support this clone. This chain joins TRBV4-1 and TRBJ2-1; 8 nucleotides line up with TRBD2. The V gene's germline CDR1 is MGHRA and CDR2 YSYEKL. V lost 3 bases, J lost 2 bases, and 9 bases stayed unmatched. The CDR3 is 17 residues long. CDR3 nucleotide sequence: TGCGCCAGCAGCCATGCCGGGACTAGGACGGCCTACAATGAGCAGTTCTTC. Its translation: CASSHAGTRTAYNEQFF.

In DNA form, the CDR3 reads TGTGCCAGCTCATCTAGTAGGACAGGGGATGCTGGCTACACCTTC. Translation: CASSSSRTGDAGYTF. The genes are TRBV18 and TRBJ1-2, with 9 bases aligning to TRBD1. The junction had 11 bases not matched to a gene; V was cut back by 5 bases and J by 7 bases. The CDR3 totals 15 residues. Germline CDR1 reads KGHSH; CDR2 reads LQKENI.

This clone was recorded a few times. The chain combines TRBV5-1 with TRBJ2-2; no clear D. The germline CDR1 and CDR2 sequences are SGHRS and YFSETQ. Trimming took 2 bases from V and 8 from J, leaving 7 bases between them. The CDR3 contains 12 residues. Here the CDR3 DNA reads TGCGCCAGCAGCTTTGGGCAAGGGGAGCTGTTTTTT. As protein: CASSFGQGELFF.

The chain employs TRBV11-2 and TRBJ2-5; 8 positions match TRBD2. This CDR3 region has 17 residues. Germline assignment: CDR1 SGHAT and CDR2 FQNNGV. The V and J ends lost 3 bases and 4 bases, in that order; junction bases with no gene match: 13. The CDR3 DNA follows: TGTGCCAGCAGCTTCGTCTCCGGGACTAGGGCCCCAGAGACCCAGTACTTC. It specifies CASSFVSGTRAPETQYF.

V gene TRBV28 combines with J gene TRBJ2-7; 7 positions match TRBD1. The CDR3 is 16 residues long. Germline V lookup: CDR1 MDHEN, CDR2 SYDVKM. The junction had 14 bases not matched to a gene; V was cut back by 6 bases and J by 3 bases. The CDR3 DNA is TGTGCCAGCAGCTCCAATCTATGGGGGACAGTCTACGAGCAGTACTTC. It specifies CASSSNLWGTVYEQYF.

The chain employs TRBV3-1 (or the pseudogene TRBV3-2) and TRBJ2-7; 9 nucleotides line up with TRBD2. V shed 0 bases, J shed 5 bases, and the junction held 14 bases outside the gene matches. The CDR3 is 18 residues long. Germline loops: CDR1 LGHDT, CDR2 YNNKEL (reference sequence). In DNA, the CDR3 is TGTGCCAGCAGCCAAGAAGGACGAGCCCTAGCGGGAATAGACGAGCAGTACTTC. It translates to CASSQEGRALAGIDEQYF.

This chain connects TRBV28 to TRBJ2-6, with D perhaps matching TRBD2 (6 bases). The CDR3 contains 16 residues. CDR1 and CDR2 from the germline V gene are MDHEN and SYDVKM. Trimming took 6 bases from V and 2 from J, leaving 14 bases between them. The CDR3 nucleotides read TGTGCCAGCAGGGGTGGAGGGTCTGCTGGGGCCAACGTCCTGACTTTC. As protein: CASRGGGSAGANVLTF.

The CDR3 loop reads CASSKGVREESIDTQYF. For the CDR3, the DNA is TGTGCCAGCAGCAAAGGAGTGCGGGAGGAAAGTATAGATACGCAGTATTTT. The chain joins TRBV21-1 to TRBJ2-3; the table gives TRBD2 as D, unverified against the DNA. TRBV21-1 is shown as a pseudogene. CDR3 size: 17 residues.

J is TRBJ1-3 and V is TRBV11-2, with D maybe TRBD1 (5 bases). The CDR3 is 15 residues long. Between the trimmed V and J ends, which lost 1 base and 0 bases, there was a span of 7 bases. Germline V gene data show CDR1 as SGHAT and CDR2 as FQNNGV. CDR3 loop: CASSLAGGSGNTIYF. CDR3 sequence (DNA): TGTGCCAGCAGCTTAGCTGGGGGCTCTGGAAACACCATATATTTT.

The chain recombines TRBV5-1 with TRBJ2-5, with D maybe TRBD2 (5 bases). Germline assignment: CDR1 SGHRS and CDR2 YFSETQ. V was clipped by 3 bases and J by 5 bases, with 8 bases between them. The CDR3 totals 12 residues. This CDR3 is CASSSPGETQYF. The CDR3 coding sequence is TGCGCCAGCAGCTCCCCGGGGGAGACCCAGTACTTC.

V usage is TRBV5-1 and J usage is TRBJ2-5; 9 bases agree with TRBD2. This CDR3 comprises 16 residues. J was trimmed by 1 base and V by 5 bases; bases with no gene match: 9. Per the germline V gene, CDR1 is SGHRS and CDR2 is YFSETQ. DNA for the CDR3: TGCGCCAGCAGTCCCGACAGCGGGAGGCCCCAAGAGACCCAGTACTTC. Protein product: CASSPDSGRPQETQYF. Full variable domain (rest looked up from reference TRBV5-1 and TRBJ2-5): KAGVTQTPRYLIKTRGQQVTLSCSPISGHRSVSWYQQTPGQGLQFLFEYFSETQRNKGNFPGRFSGRQFSNSRSEMNVSTLELGDSALYLCASSPDSGRPQETQYFGPGTRLLVL.

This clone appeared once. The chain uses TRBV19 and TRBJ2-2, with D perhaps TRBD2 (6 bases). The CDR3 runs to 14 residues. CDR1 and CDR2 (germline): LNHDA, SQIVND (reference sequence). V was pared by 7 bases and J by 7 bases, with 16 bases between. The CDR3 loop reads CASTSRPGVGELFF. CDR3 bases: TGTGCCAGTACCTCAAGACCGGGGGTCGGGGAGCTGTTTTTT. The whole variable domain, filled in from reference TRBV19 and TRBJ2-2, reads DGGITQSPKYLFRKEGQNVTLSCEQNLNHDAMYWYRQDPGQGLRLIYYSQIVNDFQKGDIAEGYSVSREKKESFPLTVTSAQKNPTAFYLCASTSRPGVGELFFGEGSRLTVL.

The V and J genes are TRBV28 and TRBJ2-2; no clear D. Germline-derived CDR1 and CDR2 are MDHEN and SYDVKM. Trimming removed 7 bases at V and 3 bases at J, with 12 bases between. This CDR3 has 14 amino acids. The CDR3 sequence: CASTLGGDTGELFF. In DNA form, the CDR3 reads TGTGCCAGCACCCTGGGTGGGGACACCGGGGAGCTGTTTTTT.

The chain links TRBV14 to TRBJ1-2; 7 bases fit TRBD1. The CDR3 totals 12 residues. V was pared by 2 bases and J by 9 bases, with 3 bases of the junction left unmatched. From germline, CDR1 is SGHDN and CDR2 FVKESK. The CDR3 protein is CASSQNRGSYTF. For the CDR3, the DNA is TGTGCCAGCAGCCAAAACAGGGGCAGCTACACCTTC.

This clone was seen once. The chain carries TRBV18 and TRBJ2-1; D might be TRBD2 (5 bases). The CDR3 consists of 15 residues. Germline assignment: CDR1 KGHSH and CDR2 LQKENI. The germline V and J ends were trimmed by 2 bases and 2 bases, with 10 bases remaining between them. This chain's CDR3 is CASSPTGIAYNEQFF. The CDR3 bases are TGTGCCAGCTCACCAACGGGAATTGCCTACAATGAGCAGTTCTTC.

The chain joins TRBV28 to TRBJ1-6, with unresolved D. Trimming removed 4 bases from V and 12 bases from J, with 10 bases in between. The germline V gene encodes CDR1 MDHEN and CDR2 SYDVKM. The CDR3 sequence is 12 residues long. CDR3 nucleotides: TGTGCCAGCAGTTCGTCGGCCAAACCCCTCCACTTT. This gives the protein CASSSSAKPLHF.

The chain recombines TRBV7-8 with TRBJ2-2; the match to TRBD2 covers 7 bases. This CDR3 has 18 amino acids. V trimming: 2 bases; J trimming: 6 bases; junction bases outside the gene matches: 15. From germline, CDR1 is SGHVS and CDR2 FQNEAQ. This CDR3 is CASSLRPSGSSLPGELFF. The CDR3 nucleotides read TGTGCCAGCAGCTTACGTCCTAGCGGCTCTTCTCTACCCGGGGAGCTGTTTTTT.

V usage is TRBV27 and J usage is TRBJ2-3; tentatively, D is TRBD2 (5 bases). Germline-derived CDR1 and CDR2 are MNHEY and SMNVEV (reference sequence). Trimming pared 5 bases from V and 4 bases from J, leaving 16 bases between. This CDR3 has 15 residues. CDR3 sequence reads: CASSLSDGSADTQYF. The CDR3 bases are TGTGCCAGCAGTCTTAGCGATGGGAGCGCAGATACGCAGTATTTT.

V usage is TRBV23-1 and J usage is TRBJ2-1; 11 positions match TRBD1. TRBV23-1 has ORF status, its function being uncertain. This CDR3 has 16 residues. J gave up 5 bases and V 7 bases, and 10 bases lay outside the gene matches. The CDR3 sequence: CASNPRGQGVDNEQFF. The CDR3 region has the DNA TGCGCCAGCAACCCCCGGGGACAGGGGGTGGACAATGAGCAGTTCTTC.

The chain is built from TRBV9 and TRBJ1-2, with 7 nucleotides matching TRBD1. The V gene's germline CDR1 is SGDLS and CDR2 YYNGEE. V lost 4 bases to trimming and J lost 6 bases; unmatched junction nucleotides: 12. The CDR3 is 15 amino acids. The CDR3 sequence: CASSPQADRSHGYTF. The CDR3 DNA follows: TGTGCCAGCAGCCCCCAAGCGGACAGGTCCCATGGCTACACCTTC.

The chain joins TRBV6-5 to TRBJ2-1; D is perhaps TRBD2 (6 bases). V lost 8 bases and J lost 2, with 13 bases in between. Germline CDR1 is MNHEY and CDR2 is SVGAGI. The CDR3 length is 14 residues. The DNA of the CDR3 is TGTGCCAGCTCATCCGGGGGAACCTACAATGAGCAGTTCTTC. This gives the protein CASSSGGTYNEQFF.

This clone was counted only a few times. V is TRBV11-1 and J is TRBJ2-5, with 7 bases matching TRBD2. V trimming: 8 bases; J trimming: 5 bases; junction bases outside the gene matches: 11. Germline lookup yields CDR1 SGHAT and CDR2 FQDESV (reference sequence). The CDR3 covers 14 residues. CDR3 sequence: CASGSGAGGETQYF. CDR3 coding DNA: TGTGCCAGCGGGTCCGGGGCCGGGGGGGAGACCCAGTACTTC.